The sequence of this T cell receptor (beta chain) was determined in a study of CD8 T cells in Susac syndrome (dated by TCRdb to the late 2010s). General notes on the study: Among the Susac syndrome patients who were sequenced, clinically active disease was present in about six and clinical remission was observed in 8 or 9. Repertoire sequencing was used to test whether CD8+ T cell activation and differentiation in Susac syndrome was antigen driven. At the time of blood withdrawal, Susac syndrome patients were either therapy-naive, taking corticosteroids (with some also receiving IVIg), or on IVIg alone.

V was cut back by 8 bases and J by 2 bases, leaving a gap of 15 bases between them. Counted from cysteine to phenylalanine, this CDR3 has 13 amino acids. Only the CDR3 region is kept as DNA, spanning 39 bases read in frame from base 1. CDR1 and CDR2 (DFQATT, SNEGSKA) derive from the germline V gene (reference sequence). High-throughput TCR beta sequencing profiled peripheral blood CD8+ and CD4+ T cells from healthy donors, Susac syndrome patients and multiple sclerosis patients. Susac syndrome patients met recently defined diagnostic criteria for definite or probable disease. Bulk CD8+ and CD4+ T cells were purified magnetically by negative isolation, whereas CD8+ TEMRA cells were enriched by FACS. Blood was collected in EDTA tubes and processed within 24 hours, with PBMCs isolated through density gradient centrifugation. PBMCs intended for TCR sequencing were cryopreserved in liquid nitrogen and thawed later in a water bath at 37 degrees C. A purity of at least 90% was achieved for sorted or isolated CD4+, CD8+ and CD8+ TEMRA cells.

The study at large found these results: The number of individuals in the TCR sequencing and HLA analysis was acknowledged as relatively small. In patients with Susac syndrome, the CD4+ T cell repertoire showed no detectable clonal expansion.

RNA was extracted using the RNeasy kit, and roughly 0.5 to 1 microgram was reverse transcribed with random hexamers. TCR beta CDR3 regions were amplified with the immunoSEQ multiplex PCR assay covering 54 Vbeta and 13 Jbeta segments. To correct PCR amplification bias, a synthetic template baseline was used for both primer optimization and computational correction. The original pipeline was this. Reads were annotated to V, D and J genes according to IMGT and were analyzed with immunoSEQ Analyzer, with only productive sequences retained. Clonality was calculated as one minus the Shannon entropy normalized by log2 of the number of productive unique sequences. For each patient and control, public and private clones were evaluated within the 100 most prevalent clones. A clone was defined as Susac-specific if it was absent from the healthy and MS cohorts, from over a thousand published viral clones and from other ImmuneACCESS disease sequences. TCRdb reanalyzed the raw reads on its own, using fastp at Q25 for trimming and MiXCR for clone calling, and kept in-frame beta chains. One record per CDR3 amino acid sequence lists the most common genes and DNA. Clone size and V and J calls follow TCRdb, not the original study. The sample table records 95,000 to 150,000 distinct CDR3 sequences; over 90% of these occur just once. Less than 0.15% of the sample is in the top ten clones.

This clonotype has only one observation. The clone's antigen remains unknown. No per-base quality is available; no much larger clone lies one base away. A read on its own is weak evidence. Specimen: CD4+ T cells from PBMCs. This TCR derives from a human donor with Susac syndrome. Here the chain combines TRBV20-1 and TRBJ1-2, with a tentative D gene TRBD1 over 6 matching bases. The DNA reads as follows: TGCAGTTCCAGGGGCACAGGGAACTATGGCTACACCTTC. The encoded protein is CSSRGTGNYGYTF.